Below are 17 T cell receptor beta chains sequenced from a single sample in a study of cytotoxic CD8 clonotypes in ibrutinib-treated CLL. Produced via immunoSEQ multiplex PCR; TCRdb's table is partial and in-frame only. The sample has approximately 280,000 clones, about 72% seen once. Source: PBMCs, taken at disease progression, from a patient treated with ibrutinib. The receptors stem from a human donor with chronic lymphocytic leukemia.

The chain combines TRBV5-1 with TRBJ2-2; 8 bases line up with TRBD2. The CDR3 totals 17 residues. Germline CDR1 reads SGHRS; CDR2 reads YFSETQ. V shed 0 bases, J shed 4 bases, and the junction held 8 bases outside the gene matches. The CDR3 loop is CASSLGPGRARTGELFF. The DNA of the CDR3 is TGCGCCAGCAGCTTGGGGCCCGGGAGGGCGCGCACCGGGGAGCTGTTTTTT.

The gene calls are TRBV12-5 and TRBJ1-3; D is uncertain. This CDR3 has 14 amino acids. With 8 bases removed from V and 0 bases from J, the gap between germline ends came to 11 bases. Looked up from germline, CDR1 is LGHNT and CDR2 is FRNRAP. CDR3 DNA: TGTGCTAGTCAGGAGGCCAACTCTGGAAACACCATATATTTT. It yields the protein CASQEANSGNTIYF.

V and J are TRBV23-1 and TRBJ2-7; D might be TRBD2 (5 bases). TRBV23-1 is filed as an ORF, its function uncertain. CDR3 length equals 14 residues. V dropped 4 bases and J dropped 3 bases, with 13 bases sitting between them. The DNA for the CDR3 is TGCGCCAGCAGTCGACCTAGCCTGGGCTACGAGCAGTACTTC. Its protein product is CASSRPSLGYEQYF.

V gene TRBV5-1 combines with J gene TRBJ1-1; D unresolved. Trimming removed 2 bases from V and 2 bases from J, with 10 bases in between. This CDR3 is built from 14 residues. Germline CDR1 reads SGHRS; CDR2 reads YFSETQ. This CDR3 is CASSFWAKNTEAFF. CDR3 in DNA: TGCGCCAGCAGCTTTTGGGCCAAAAACACTGAAGCTTTCTTT.

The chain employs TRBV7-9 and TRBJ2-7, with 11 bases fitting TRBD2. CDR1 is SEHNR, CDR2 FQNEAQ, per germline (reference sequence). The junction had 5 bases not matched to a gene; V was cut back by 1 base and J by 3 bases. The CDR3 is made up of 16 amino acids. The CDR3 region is CASSLELAGGFYEQYF. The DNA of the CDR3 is TGTGCCAGCAGCTTAGAGCTAGCGGGAGGTTTCTACGAGCAGTACTTC.

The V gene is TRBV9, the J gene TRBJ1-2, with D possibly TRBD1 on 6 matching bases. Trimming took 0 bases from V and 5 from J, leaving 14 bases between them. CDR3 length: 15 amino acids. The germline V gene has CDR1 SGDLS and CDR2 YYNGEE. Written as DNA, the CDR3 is TGTGCCAGCAGCGTAGTGTCGCAGGGGTATTATGGCTACACCTTC. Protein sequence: CASSVVSQGYYGYTF.

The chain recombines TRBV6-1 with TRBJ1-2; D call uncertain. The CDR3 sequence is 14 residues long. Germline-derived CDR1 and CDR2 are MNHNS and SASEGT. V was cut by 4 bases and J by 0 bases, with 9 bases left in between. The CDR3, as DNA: TGTGCCAGCAGTGGCGCAACCACTAACTATGGCTACACCTTC. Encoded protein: CASSGATTNYGYTF.

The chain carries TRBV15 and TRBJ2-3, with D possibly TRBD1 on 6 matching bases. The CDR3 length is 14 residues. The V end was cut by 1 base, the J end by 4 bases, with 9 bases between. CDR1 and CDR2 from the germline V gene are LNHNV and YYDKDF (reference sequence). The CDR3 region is CATSRAGAADTQYF. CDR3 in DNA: TGTGCCACCAGCAGAGCAGGGGCGGCAGATACGCAGTATTTT.

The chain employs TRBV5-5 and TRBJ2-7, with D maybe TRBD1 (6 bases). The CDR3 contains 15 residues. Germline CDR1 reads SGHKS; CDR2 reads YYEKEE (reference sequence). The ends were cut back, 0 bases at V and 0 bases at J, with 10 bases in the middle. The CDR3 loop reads CASSLGGHSSYEQYF. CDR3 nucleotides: TGTGCCAGCAGCTTGGGGGGACATAGCTCCTACGAGCAGTACTTC.

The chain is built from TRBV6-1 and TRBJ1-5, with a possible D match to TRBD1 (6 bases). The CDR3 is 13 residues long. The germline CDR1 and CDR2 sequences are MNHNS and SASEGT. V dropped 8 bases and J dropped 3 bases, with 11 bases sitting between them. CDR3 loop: CASWRGPNQPQHF. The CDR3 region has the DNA TGTGCCAGCTGGCGGGGGCCCAATCAGCCCCAGCATTTT.

CDR3 coding DNA: TGTGCCAGCAGTGAAAACCCCACGGGACACTATGGCTACACCTTC. It translates to CASSENPTGHYGYTF. V usage is TRBV6-1 and J usage is TRBJ1-2, with D perhaps matching TRBD1 (5 bases). The V gene lost 2 bases and the J gene lost 3 bases, with 13 bases spanning the gap. The CDR3 length is 15 residues. The germline gives CDR1 MNHNS, CDR2 SASEGT.

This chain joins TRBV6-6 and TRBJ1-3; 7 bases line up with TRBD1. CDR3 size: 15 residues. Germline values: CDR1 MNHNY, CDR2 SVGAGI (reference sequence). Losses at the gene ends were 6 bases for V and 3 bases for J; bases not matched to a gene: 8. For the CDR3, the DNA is TGTGCCAGCAGACCCGGGACAGCAGATGGAAACACCATATATTTT. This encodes CASRPGTADGNTIYF.

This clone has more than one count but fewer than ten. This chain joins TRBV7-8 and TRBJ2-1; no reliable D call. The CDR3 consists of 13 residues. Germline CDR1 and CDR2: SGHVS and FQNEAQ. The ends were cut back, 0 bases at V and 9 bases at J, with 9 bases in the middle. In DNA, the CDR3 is TGTGCCAGCAGCTTAGCGGAGATGAGTGAGCAGTTCTTC. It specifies CASSLAEMSEQFF.

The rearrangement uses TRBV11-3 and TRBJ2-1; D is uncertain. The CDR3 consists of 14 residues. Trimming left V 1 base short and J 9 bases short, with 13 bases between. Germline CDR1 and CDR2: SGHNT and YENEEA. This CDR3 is CASSLGRMIAEQFF. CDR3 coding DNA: TGTGCCAGCAGCTTAGGCCGGATGATTGCTGAGCAGTTCTTC.

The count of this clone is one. In DNA, the CDR3 is TGTGCCAGCAGACCTCAGGGACAGTACTCGTACAATGAGCAGTTCTTC. As protein: CASRPQGQYSYNEQFF. The chain links TRBV9 to TRBJ2-1, with TRBD1 matching 7 bases. Losses at the gene ends were 5 bases for V and 4 bases for J; bases not matched to a gene: 12. Per the germline V gene, CDR1 is SGDLS and CDR2 is YYNGEE. The CDR3 contains 16 residues.

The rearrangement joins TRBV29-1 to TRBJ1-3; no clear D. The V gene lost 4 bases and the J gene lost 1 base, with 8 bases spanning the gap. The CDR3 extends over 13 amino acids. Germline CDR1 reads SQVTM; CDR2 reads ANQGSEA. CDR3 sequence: CSVVPGSGNTIYF. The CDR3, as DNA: TGCAGCGTTGTTCCCGGTTCTGGAAACACCATATATTTT.

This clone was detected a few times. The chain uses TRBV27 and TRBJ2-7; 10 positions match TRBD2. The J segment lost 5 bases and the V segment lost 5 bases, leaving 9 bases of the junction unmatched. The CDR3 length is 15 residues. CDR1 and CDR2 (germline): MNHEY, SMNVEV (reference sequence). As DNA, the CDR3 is TGTGCCAGCAGTCTGAGCGGGAGGGCGTTCCACGAGCAGTACTTC. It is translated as CASSLSGRAFHEQYF.